These 21 T cell receptor beta chains were all obtained from the same sample, sequenced in a study of post-analysis software for immune sequencing data. The TCR beta cDNA libraries carried unique molecular identifiers. TCRdb redid the calling of the PCR reads with MiXCR, one entry per CDR3 protein. The sample holds approximately 770,000 distinct CDR3 sequences, approximately 44% seen once. General observations from the study: TRBV5-6, TRBV5-1 and TRBV20-1 were among about 5 TRBV segments more frequent in patients than controls.

Their cognate antigens are unknown. Sequenced input: blood. The receptors shown here come from a girl aged 5 to 17 with multiple sclerosis.

Only a few counts were recorded for this clonotype. This chain links TRBV16 with TRBJ2-5; D may be TRBD2 (6 bases). Trimming stripped 4 bases from V and 6 bases from J, with 15 bases between. CDR1 and CDR2 from the germline V gene are KGHSY and FQNENV. The CDR3 contains 14 residues. Here the CDR3 DNA reads TGTGCCAGCAGCCGGGACTCGCTTAAACAGACCCAGTACTTC. Translated: CASSRDSLKQTQYF.

This chain links TRBV27 with TRBJ2-3; 7 nucleotides line up with TRBD2. The CDR3 is 17 amino acids. Losses at the gene ends were 6 bases for V and 3 bases for J; bases not matched to a gene: 15. Germline V CDR1 and CDR2: MNHEY, SMNVEV (reference sequence). As DNA, the CDR3 is TGTGCCAGCAGGCTTACGTTGGTCCGTAGCGGGACAGATACGCAGTATTTT. Protein: CASRLTLVRSGTDTQYF.

The J gene is TRBJ1-2, the V gene TRBV27, with 8 bases identical to TRBD1. This CDR3 spans 15 amino acids. Germline lookup yields CDR1 MNHEY and CDR2 SMNVEV (reference sequence). With V trimmed by 5 bases and J by 2 bases, 7 bases remained unmatched. CDR3 in amino acids: CASSPWTGLNYGYTF. CDR3 coding DNA: TGTGCCAGCAGTCCCTGGACAGGGTTAAACTATGGCTACACCTTC.

The gene calls are TRBV20-1 and TRBJ2-7, with 10 positions matching TRBD2. CDR3 size: 15 residues. J gave up 7 bases and V 0 bases, and 9 bases lay outside the gene matches. From germline, CDR1 is DFQATT and CDR2 SNEGSKA (reference sequence). The CDR3 spells CSARDGSGRNVEQYF. CDR3 DNA: TGCAGTGCTAGAGACGGTAGCGGGAGGAATGTGGAGCAGTACTTC.

This clonotype has just a few counts. This chain's CDR3 is CASSLDLGRVDTQYF. CDR3 DNA: TGTGCCAGCAGTCTCGACTTGGGTAGGGTGGATACGCAGTATTTT. The chain links TRBV12-3 or TRBV12-4 to TRBJ2-3, with D unclear. The CDR3 contains 15 residues. V was clipped by 5 bases and J by 6 bases, with 18 bases between them.

The chain recombines TRBV7-2 with TRBJ2-7; 8 nucleotides agree with TRBD1. Germline V gives CDR1 SGHTA, CDR2 FQGNSA. The CDR3 spans 16 residues. V lost 1 base, J lost 4 bases, and 9 bases stayed unmatched. The chain's CDR3 is CASSLVGTGRLYEQYF. The CDR3 region has the DNA TGTGCCAGCAGCTTAGTCGGGACAGGCCGCTTGTACGAGCAGTACTTC.

The chain uses TRBV28 and TRBJ2-7; no clear D. The ends were cut back, 7 bases at V and 3 bases at J, with 10 bases in the middle. The CDR3 sequence is 12 residues long. Germline V gene sequence: CDR1 MDHEN, CDR2 SYDVKM. The CDR3 sequence is CASTSSGYEQYF. The CDR3 nucleotides are TGTGCCAGCACCTCCTCCGGCTACGAGCAGTACTTC.

V usage is TRBV5-1 and J usage is TRBJ2-3, with 9 bases aligning to TRBD1. The trim removed 4 bases at V and 2 bases at J, leaving 8 bases unmatched. The CDR3 runs to 16 residues. Germline V gives CDR1 SGHRS, CDR2 YFSETQ. CDR3 amino acids: CASSPGTGSITDTQYF. CDR3 nucleotides: TGCGCCAGCAGCCCCGGGACAGGGAGTATCACAGATACGCAGTATTTT. Full variable domain (missing parts from reference TRBV5-1 and TRBJ2-3): KAGVTQTPRYLIKTRGQQVTLSCSPISGHRSVSWYQQTPGQGLQFLFEYFSETQRNKGNFPGRFSGRQFSNSRSEMNVSTLELGDSALYLCASSPGTGSITDTQYFGPGTRLTVL.

This clonotype was seen more than once but under ten times. The V call is TRBV12-3 or TRBV12-4, the J call TRBJ1-2, with D possibly being TRBD1 (6 bases). V was pared by 7 bases and J by 1 base, with 16 bases between. The CDR3 is made up of 15 amino acids. The CDR3 protein is CASTPTGAINYGYTF. Written as DNA, the CDR3 is TGTGCCAGCACCCCGACAGGTGCCATTAACTATGGCTACACCTTC.

The rearrangement links TRBV9 to TRBJ2-7; D is ambiguous. The CDR3 runs 16 residues. The V gene's germline CDR1 is SGDLS and CDR2 YYNGEE. Between the trimmed V and J ends, which lost 4 bases and 3 bases, there was a span of 20 bases. CDR3 amino acids: CASSRGFDTSNYEQYF. The DNA for the CDR3 is TGTGCCAGCAGCCGCGGCTTTGACACCAGCAACTACGAGCAGTACTTC.

The rearrangement joins TRBV6-2 or TRBV6-3 to TRBJ2-7; D remains ambiguous. V was pared by 5 bases and J by 2 bases, with 19 bases between. Germline assignment: CDR1 MNHEY and CDR2 SVGEGT. This CDR3 is built from 16 residues. The chain's CDR3 is CASSVAPYGPTYEQYF. Written as DNA, the CDR3 is TGTGCCAGCAGTGTCGCTCCTTACGGACCGACCTACGAGCAGTACTTC.

This clonotype was observed a handful of times. DNA of the CDR3: TGTGCCAGCAGAACCTCAGGAGCGGCTAACTATGGCTACACCTTC. It is translated as CASRTSGAANYGYTF. This chain uses TRBV27 with TRBJ1-2; D not certain. The germline V and J ends were trimmed by 6 bases and 0 bases, with 14 bases remaining between them. This CDR3 has 15 residues. The germline V gene encodes CDR1 MNHEY and CDR2 SMNVEV (reference sequence).

Written as DNA, the CDR3 is TGCGCCAGCACTCTAGCGGGAAGCTCCTACAATGAGCAGTTCTTC. The encoded protein is CASTLAGSSYNEQFF. The V call is TRBV5-1, the J call TRBJ2-1, with 9 bases fitting TRBD2. This CDR3 contains 15 residues. V shed 6 bases, J shed 0 bases, and the junction held 4 bases outside the gene matches. CDR1 is SGHRS and CDR2 is YFSETQ in the germline V gene. The full variable domain, its missing parts supplied by reference TRBV5-1 and TRBJ2-1, is KAGVTQTPRYLIKTRGQQVTLSCSPISGHRSVSWYQQTPGQGLQFLFEYFSETQRNKGNFPGRFSGRQFSNSRSEMNVSTLELGDSALYLCASTLAGSSYNEQFFGPGTRLTVL.

The V gene is TRBV29-1, the J gene TRBJ1-2; 8 bases match TRBD1. Germline assignment: CDR1 SQVTM and CDR2 ANQGSEA. Trimming at V came to 1 base and at J to 3 bases, leaving 4 bases not matched to a gene. This CDR3 is built from 14 residues. The CDR3 reads CSVEGQGADYGYTF. CDR3 coding DNA: TGCAGCGTTGAAGGGCAGGGGGCAGACTATGGCTACACCTTC.

The chain is built from TRBV3-1 and TRBJ2-7; D call uncertain. There are 14 residues in the CDR3. The V gene lost 4 bases and the J gene lost 5 bases, with 15 bases spanning the gap. Germline V gene sequence: CDR1 LGHDT, CDR2 YNNKEL (reference sequence). The CDR3 protein is CASSLGPVWNEQYF. CDR3 in DNA: TGTGCCAGCAGCCTAGGCCCCGTTTGGAACGAGCAGTACTTC.

The chain carries TRBV6-4 and TRBJ2-3; TRBD2 matches 9 bases. The CDR3 is made up of 17 amino acids. The V segment lost 2 bases and the J segment 1 base; nucleotides outside the gene matches: 7. CDR1 and CDR2 from the germline V gene are MRHNA and SNTAGT. CDR3 sequence: CASSDRGRGYCTDTQYF. The CDR3 region has the DNA TGTGCCAGCAGTGACCGCGGGAGGGGATATTGCACAGATACGCAGTATTTT.

V gene TRBV3-1 combines with J gene TRBJ2-1, with D possibly being TRBD1 or TRBD2 (5 bases each). Germline V lookup: CDR1 LGHDT, CDR2 YNNKEL (reference sequence). The CDR3 runs to 16 residues. Trimming took off 7 bases at V and 9 bases at J, with 25 bases between the two ends. CDR3 bases: TGTGCCAGCACCTCATCGGGGCCGTTCCGGGATAGTGAGCAGTTCTTC. Translation: CASTSSGPFRDSEQFF.

This clonotype was seen once. The V and J genes are TRBV12-3 or TRBV12-4 and TRBJ2-5; D may be TRBD2 (6 bases). V lost 5 bases, J lost 4 bases, and 14 bases lay in between. The CDR3 sequence is 14 residues long. CDR3 amino acids: CASSPQGGGETQYF. The CDR3 DNA follows: TGTGCCAGCAGTCCTCAGGGAGGTGGAGAGACCCAGTACTTC.

The V call is TRBV5-1, the J call TRBJ1-2; no clear D gene. Per the germline V gene, CDR1 is SGHRS and CDR2 is YFSETQ. Deletions cut 0 bases from V and 8 bases from J, with 14 bases between. This CDR3 has 14 residues. This CDR3 reads CASSLGEGIGGYTF. CDR3 DNA sequence: TGCGCCAGCAGCTTGGGGGAAGGGATTGGAGGCTACACCTTC.

The rearrangement uses TRBV7-9 and TRBJ2-1, with D possibly matching TRBD2 (6 bases). The end of the DNA fits TRBJ2-7 better, so the J call may be wrong. The V gene's germline CDR1 is SEHNR and CDR2 FQNEAQ (reference sequence). This CDR3 region has 15 residues. The chain's CDR3 is CASSLVWGVGNEQYF. The CDR3 DNA follows: TGTGCCAGCAGCTTAGTATGGGGGGTGGGGAATGAGCAGTACTTC.

The chain has TRBV4-1 and TRBJ2-3, with D perhaps matching TRBD2 (6 bases). Trimming shortened V by 6 bases and J by 5 bases, and 21 bases separated the two germline ends. Germline CDR1 reads MGHRA; CDR2 reads YSYEKL. This CDR3 is built from 16 residues. CDR3 sequence reads: CASRLEPGEFGDTQYF. The CDR3 nucleotides are TGCGCCAGCAGGCTCGAGCCGGGGGAGTTCGGAGATACGCAGTATTTT.